Shown below are 28 T cell receptor beta chains from a single sample sequenced in a study of breast tumors, draining lymph nodes, adjacent tissues. TCRdb fed the multiplex PCR reads into MiXCR, producing one record per CDR3 protein. There are 180,000 or so distinct CDR3 sequences in the sample; approximately 33% occur only once, and approximately 4.3% lies in the top ten. Axillary draining lymph nodes of breast cancer patients supplied the node samples. The sequenced material came from axillary lymph node tissue. These receptors came from a female donor with breast cancer. Some clones in this sample may be carry-over from other donors' samples.

The table lists this clonotype with many counts. The chain carries TRBV25-1 and TRBJ2-7; a weak D match, TRBD2 (6 bases). V gave up 6 bases and J gave up 9 bases, with 18 bases separating them. This CDR3 contains 13 residues. In germline, CDR1 is MGHDK, CDR2 SYGVNS. The CDR3 here is CASRIQRPGGQYF. The CDR3 nucleotides are TGTGCCAGCAGAATCCAAAGGCCCGGGGGGCAGTACTTC.

In regard to this clonotype: This could be a read error, since a much larger clone is one nucleotide away. The chain joins TRBV5-8 to TRBJ2-1, with D perhaps matching TRBD1 (6 bases). This CDR3 has 11 amino acids. CDR1 SGHTS and CDR2 YDEGEE come from the germline V gene. As DNA, the CDR3 is TGTGCCAGCAGCATATACAGGGCGTCATCGTTC. Its protein product is CASSIYRASSF.

Worth noting for this clonotype: A much larger clone is a single base away; this may be a read error. The chain uses TRBV6-5 and TRBJ2-1, with D perhaps matching TRBD1 or TRBD2 (5 bases each). Germline CDR1 reads MNHEY; CDR2 reads SVGAGI. The CDR3 length is 13 residues. Trimming left V 5 bases short and J 6 bases short, with 11 bases between. CDR3 bases: TGTGCCAGCAGTACCGGGGACGGCAATGAGCAGTTCTTC. Encoded protein: CASSTGDGNEQFF.

The J gene is TRBJ1-5, the V gene TRBV20-1, with 8 nucleotides matching TRBD1. The V gene end was trimmed by 6 bases and the J gene end by 4 bases; junction bases not matched to a gene: 11. There are 15 residues in the CDR3. Germline values: CDR1 DFQATT, CDR2 SNEGSKA (reference sequence). In DNA form, the CDR3 reads TGCAGTGCCCACGGGCAGGACAGGGATAATCAGCCCCAGCATTTT. Translated, it gives CSAHGQDRDNQPQHF.

In its sample, this clonotype was seen many times. Relative to the germline gene, one junction end is altered; a read error may explain this. The chain joins TRBV12-3 or TRBV12-4 to TRBJ2-3; TRBD1 might be the D (5 bases). This CDR3 region has 12 residues. In nucleotides, the CDR3 is TGTGCCGGCAGTCCAGGGTCAGATACGCAGTATTTT. It translates to CAGSPGSDTQYF.

Remarks on this clonotype: This may stem from a read error, because a much larger clone lies one nucleotide away. The chain carries TRBV6-6 and TRBJ2-3; the D gene is possibly TRBD2 (5 bases). Trimming took 5 bases from V and 3 from J, leaving 15 bases between them. Germline CDR1 is MNHNY and CDR2 is SVGAGI (reference sequence). CDR3 length: 15 residues. The CDR3 reads CASSHEGQRTDTQYF. In DNA form, the CDR3 reads TGTGCCAGCAGTCACGAGGGTCAGAGGACAGATACGCAGTATTTT.

CDR3 coding DNA: TGTGCCAGCAGCCCGCCGGGACAGGGGGCAGGCTACACCTTC. It yields the protein CASSPPGQGAGYTF. V usage is TRBV7-3 and J usage is TRBJ1-2, with 12 positions matching TRBD1. Per germline, CDR1 SGHTA and CDR2 FQGTGA. The CDR3 length is 14 residues. V was pared by 5 bases and J by 8 bases, with 6 bases of the junction left unmatched.

This clonotype was counted ten times or more. This chain connects TRBV20-1 to TRBJ2-3, with 10 bases that match TRBD2. The CDR3 extends over 16 amino acids. V trimming: 0 bases; J trimming: 6 bases; junction bases outside the gene matches: 9. CDR1 DFQATT and CDR2 SNEGSKA come from the germline V gene (reference sequence). The CDR3 here is CSARDRLSGGVDTQYF. In nucleotides, the CDR3 is TGCAGTGCTAGAGATCGGCTGAGCGGGGGGGTGGATACGCAGTATTTT.

This clonotype was recorded many times. The chain is built from TRBV6-1 and TRBJ2-5; no definite D call. The CDR3 consists of 12 residues. Per the germline V gene, CDR1 is MNHNS and CDR2 is SASEGT. V lost 7 bases to trimming and J lost 5 bases, with 11 bases between them. The CDR3 sequence: CASNQKWETQYF. The CDR3 coding sequence is TGTGCCAGCAACCAGAAATGGGAGACCCAGTACTTC.

This clonotype was counted many times. The genes are TRBV30 and TRBJ2-2, with TRBD2 matching over 8 bases. The V and J ends lost 0 bases and 4 bases, in that order; junction bases with no gene match: 7. The germline V gene encodes CDR1 GTSNPN and CDR2 SVGIG (reference sequence). The CDR3 contains 16 residues. Here the CDR3 reads CAWSVRSGGPTGELFF. The DNA of the CDR3 is TGTGCCTGGAGTGTACGGAGCGGGGGACCCACCGGGGAGCTGTTTTTT.

This clonotype was observed a few times. The CDR3 spells CASSPGGGSQETQYF. CDR3 DNA sequence: TGTGCCAGCTCCCCTGGGGGGGGAAGCCAAGAGACCCAGTACTTC. The chain is built from TRBV2 and TRBJ2-5; 7 bases agree with TRBD2. This CDR3 contains 15 residues. V shed 8 bases, J shed 1 base, and the junction held 10 bases outside the gene matches. The germline gives CDR1 SNHLY, CDR2 FYNNEI.

This clonotype has a count of ten or more. The rearrangement joins TRBV2 to TRBJ2-7, with D tentatively TRBD2 (6 bases). Trimming took 3 bases from V and 2 from J, leaving 11 bases between them. Germline CDR1 and CDR2: SNHLY and FYNNEI. The CDR3 is 14 residues long. This CDR3 is CASSDSSAPYEQYF. As DNA, the CDR3 is TGTGCCAGCAGTGATTCTAGCGCACCCTACGAGCAGTACTTC.

This clonotype was found many times. This chain connects TRBV11-3 to TRBJ2-2; D perhaps matches TRBD2 (5 bases). Per the germline V gene, CDR1 is SGHNT and CDR2 is YENEEA. V dropped 0 bases and J dropped 8 bases, with 7 bases sitting between them. The CDR3 sequence is 13 residues long. CDR3 coding DNA: TGTGCCAGCAGCTTAGATGGGGAGGGGGAGCTGTTTTTT. Its translation is CASSLDGEGELFF.

The chain is built from TRBV10-3 and TRBJ2-7, with D perhaps matching TRBD2 (5 bases). The V end was cut by 4 bases, the J end by 6 bases, with 13 bases between. This CDR3 contains 13 residues. The germline CDR1 and CDR2 sequences are ENHRY and SYGVKD. This CDR3 reads CAISARELVEQYF. The CDR3 coding sequence is TGTGCCATCAGTGCTAGGGAGTTAGTCGAGCAGTACTTC.

This clonotype was observed many times. V gene TRBV7-2 combines with J gene TRBJ1-2; 8 nucleotides match TRBD1. The CDR3 extends over 17 amino acids. CDR1 and CDR2 from the germline V gene are SGHTA and FQGNSA. With V trimmed by 0 bases and J by 6 bases, 12 bases remained unmatched. The CDR3 region has the DNA TGTGCCAGCAGCTTAGCCAGGGGGCGAGTGCAGGGGGATGGCTACACCTTC. It specifies CASSLARGRVQGDGYTF.

This clonotype came up a few times. The V call is TRBV6-5, the J call TRBJ1-1, with 9 bases that match TRBD1. Germline V gives CDR1 MNHEY, CDR2 SVGAGI. This CDR3 comprises 15 residues. With 6 bases clipped from V and 1 base from J, the junction kept 6 bases outside the gene matches. The CDR3 is CASSARQGGNTEAFF. The CDR3, as DNA: TGTGCCAGCAGCGCTAGACAGGGGGGGAACACTGAAGCTTTCTTT.

This clonotype showed up just once. The chain recombines TRBV7-2 with TRBJ1-1; D gene ambiguous. Trimming removed 1 base from V and 2 bases from J, with 8 bases in between. Germline loops: CDR1 SGHTA, CDR2 FQGNSA. This CDR3 is 14 amino acids long. CDR3 nucleotides: TGTGCCAGCAGCTTAGTGACACATAACACTGAAGCTTTCTTT. Amino acid sequence: CASSLVTHNTEAFF. Full variable domain (missing parts from reference TRBV7-2 and TRBJ1-1): GAGVSQSPSNKVTEKGKDVELRCDPISGHTALYWYRQSLGQGLEFLIYFQGNSAPDKSGLPSDRFSAERTGGSVSTLTIQRTQQEDSAVYLCASSLVTHNTEAFFGQGTRLTVV.

In its sample, this clonotype was seen a few times. The rearrangement uses TRBV27 and TRBJ1-5; 8 bases fit TRBD1. V shed 6 bases, J shed 6 bases, and the junction held 19 bases outside the gene matches. Germline V gives CDR1 MNHEY, CDR2 SMNVEV (reference sequence). This CDR3 is 18 amino acids long. CDR3 in DNA: TGTGCCAGCAGCCCCCGGGGGACAGGTATGAGTTCAATTCAGCCCCAGCATTTT. It encodes CASSPRGTGMSSIQPQHF.

There are many counts of this clonotype. V and J are TRBV29-1 and TRBJ1-2; no reliable D call. The CDR3 contains 11 residues. Germline lookup yields CDR1 SQVTM and CDR2 ANQGSEA. The ends were cut back, 7 bases at V and 0 bases at J, with 6 bases in the middle. The CDR3 DNA is TGCAGCGCCGGGACTAACTATGGCTACACCTTC. Translation gives CSAGTNYGYTF.

A remark on this clonotype: At one end the junction does not follow the germline gene, possibly because of a read error. J is TRBJ2-1 and V is TRBV12-3 or TRBV12-4; D is possibly TRBD1 (6 bases). This CDR3 is built from 14 residues. CDR3 loop: CASSPGHRYNGQSF. Written as DNA, the CDR3 is TGTGCCAGCAGTCCGGGACACCGATACAATGGGCAGTCCTTC.

This clonotype was seen ten or more times. The CDR3 loop reads CASSRDRAYEQYF. Written as DNA, the CDR3 is TGTGCCAGTTCCCGCGACAGGGCCTACGAGCAGTACTTC. J is TRBJ2-7 and V is TRBV6-6; 7 bases align to TRBD1. J was trimmed by 2 bases and V by 9 bases; bases with no gene match: 7. Germline V lookup: CDR1 MNHNY, CDR2 SVGAGI (reference sequence). The CDR3 sequence is 13 residues long.

A remark on this clonotype: Given a much more abundant clone one base away, this may be a read error. The V call is TRBV12-3 or TRBV12-4, the J call TRBJ2-1; 8 bases agree with TRBD1. V lost 6 bases, J lost 5 bases, and 12 bases stayed unmatched. This CDR3 is built from 16 residues. This CDR3 reads CASSHQGATLNNEQFF. In nucleotides, the CDR3 is TGTGCCAGCAGCCACCAGGGGGCAACTCTGAACAATGAGCAGTTCTTC.

This clonotype has at least ten counts. The chain combines TRBV7-9 with TRBJ2-3, with unresolved D. V was clipped by 1 base and J by 0 bases, with 8 bases between them. The V gene's germline CDR1 is SEHNR and CDR2 FQNEAQ (reference sequence). The CDR3 spans 15 residues. This CDR3 is CASSLVRSSTDTQYF. In DNA, the CDR3 is TGTGCCAGCAGCTTAGTTAGGTCTAGCACAGATACGCAGTATTTT.

In its sample, this clonotype was seen a few times. A much larger clone lies one base from this, so it may be a read error. The chain uses TRBV6-4 and TRBJ2-3; 7 nucleotides line up with TRBD1. The CDR3 contains 14 residues. CDR1 is MRHNA and CDR2 is SNTAGT in the germline V gene. J was trimmed by 1 base and V by 5 bases; bases with no gene match: 3. This CDR3 reads CASSHGTGTDTQYF. The CDR3 bases are TGTGCCAGCAGTCACGGGACAGGCACAGATACGCAGTATTTT.

This clonotype was seen a handful of times. The gene calls are TRBV20-1 and TRBJ2-3; possibly TRBD1 or TRBD2 for D (5 bases each). Trimming stripped 6 bases from V and 2 bases from J, with 15 bases between. CDR1 DFQATT and CDR2 SNEGSKA come from the germline V gene (reference sequence). CDR3 length: 14 amino acids. CDR3 DNA: TGCAGTGCAAGGGACCCTAAGACCACAGATACGCAGTATTTT. Translation: CSARDPKTTDTQYF.

For this clonotype: Here the CDR3 omits its conserved ending phenylalanine or tryptophan, so a read error is the likely source. The limits of the CDR3 on the DNA are not certain, so only TCRdb's listed CDR3 is given. The V gene is TRBV20-1, the J gene TRBJ2-7. The CDR3 is 11 residues long, counting both termini. Germline V gene lookup returns CDR1 DFQATT and CDR2 SNEGSKA (reference sequence). The CDR3 spells CSAKPFDEQSL.

J is TRBJ2-6 and V is TRBV7-2, with TRBD2 identical over 7 bases. V lost 1 base and J lost 6; bases outside the gene matches: 6. Germline lookup yields CDR1 SGHTA and CDR2 FQGNSA. CDR3 length: 16 residues. As DNA, the CDR3 is TGTGCCAGCAGCTTAGTCGTCGAGCGGGAGGCCAACGTCCTGACTTTC. Residues: CASSLVVEREANVLTF.

This clonotype was detected ten times or more. The V gene is TRBV5-8, the J gene TRBJ2-2; 9 bases match TRBD1. Germline V gene sequence: CDR1 SGHTS, CDR2 YDEGEE. CDR3 size: 16 residues. The J segment lost 2 bases and the V segment lost 0 bases, leaving 2 bases of the junction unmatched. CDR3 nucleotides: TGTGCCAGCAGCTTGGAGACAGGGGGTAACACCGGGGAGCTGTTTTTT. Its protein product is CASSLETGGNTGELFF.